The next 27 T cell receptor beta chains were all read from a single sample in a study of Ad26.COV2.S vaccination and SARS-CoV-2 variants. Clones were read by immunoSEQ multiplex PCR, and TCRdb kept only the in-frame ones, dropping some. Here the sample spans a few hundred thousand clones, 87% being singletons. The treatment denotes: about 20 received Ad26.COV2.S at low or high dose, single or two shots; roughly five received placebo; per-sample allocation not given. Specimen acquisition occurred on day 63 following the initial vaccine or placebo injection. The sample consisted of peripheral blood, taken in a trial of Ad26.COV2.S vaccine versus placebo. The receptors derive from a person between 18 and 65 years old who received the Ad26.COV2.S COVID-19 vaccine or a placebo.

Worth noting for this clone: Other DNA sequences within the sample encode an identical CDR3. The rearrangement links TRBV20-1 to TRBJ2-2, with unresolved D. The CDR3 totals 13 residues. CDR1 DFQATT and CDR2 SNEGSKA come from the germline V gene (reference sequence). V shed 3 bases and J shed 1 base, with 6 bases lying between them. The CDR3 DNA reads TGCAGTGCTAGTCTAGTGAACACCGGGGAGCTGTTTTTT. This gives the protein CSASLVNTGELFF.

This chain uses TRBV21-1 with TRBJ1-2; the D call in the table, TRBD1, was not verified against the DNA. TRBV21-1 is a pseudogene. The CDR3 loop spans 16 amino acids. CDR3 nucleotides: TGTGCCAGCAGCCCGCCAGGACAGGCTTCTAACTATGGCTACACCTTC. Protein sequence: CASSPPGQASNYGYTF.

The J gene is TRBJ2-7, the V gene TRBV4-1; 7 nucleotides align to TRBD1. V lost 2 bases and J lost 5; bases outside the gene matches: 3. This CDR3 has 13 amino acids. CDR1 MGHRA and CDR2 YSYEKL come from the germline V gene. CDR3 coding DNA: TGCGCCAGCAGCCAACCAACAGGGGACGAGCAGTACTTC. Its translation is CASSQPTGDEQYF.

Turning to this clone: This sample includes further DNA sequences coding for the same CDR3. The genes are TRBV6-5 and TRBJ1-5, with D possibly being TRBD1 (6 bases). Trimming took off 6 bases at V and 4 bases at J, with 10 bases between the two ends. CDR3 size: 13 residues. The V gene's germline CDR1 is MNHEY and CDR2 SVGAGI. The CDR3 loop reads CASSGQQNQPQHF. In DNA form, the CDR3 reads TGTGCCAGCAGCGGACAGCAGAATCAGCCCCAGCATTTT.

The chain recombines TRBV5-5 with TRBJ2-1; D gene uncertain. CDR1 SGHKS and CDR2 YYEKEE come from the germline V gene (reference sequence). V was cut by 2 bases and J by 5 bases, with 11 bases left in between. The CDR3 extends over 14 amino acids. The CDR3 here is CASSFRRQNNEQFF. The DNA of the CDR3 is TGTGCCAGCAGCTTTCGTCGTCAGAACAATGAGCAGTTCTTC.

The chain has TRBV3-1 (or the pseudogene TRBV3-2) and TRBJ2-1, with TRBD2 identical over 8 bases. Germline lookup yields CDR1 LGHDT and CDR2 YNNKEL (reference sequence). Germline trimming cut 0 bases from V and 3 bases from J; bases unmatched to any gene: 4. This CDR3 is built from 16 residues. The CDR3 DNA is TGTGCCAGCAGCCAAGATTCACTAGCGGTCTACAATGAGCAGTTCTTC. The encoded protein is CASSQDSLAVYNEQFF.

This clone came up many times. The chain employs TRBV6-5 and TRBJ1-1; no clear D gene. The CDR3 runs to 16 residues. Germline V gives CDR1 MNHEY, CDR2 SVGAGI. V was shortened by 2 bases and J by 3 bases, with 16 bases between the two germline ends. The DNA of the CDR3 is TGTGCCAGCAGTTACCTGGCAACCCGGAGGGACACTGAAGCTTTCTTT. Residues: CASSYLATRRDTEAFF.

CDR3 nucleotides: TGTGCCAGCAGCCAAGATGAGGGTAGCAATCAGCCCCAGCATTTT. This sequence encodes CASSQDEGSNQPQHF. The J gene is TRBJ1-5, the V gene TRBV4-2; no firm D call. The germline gives CDR1 LGHNA, CDR2 YNFKEQ. CDR3 size: 15 residues. The V end was cut by 0 bases, the J end by 0 bases, with 6 bases between.

This clone has more than one count but fewer than ten. The J gene is TRBJ2-2, the V gene TRBV5-1; perhaps TRBD2 as D (6 bases). V dropped 4 bases and J dropped 7 bases, with 17 bases sitting between them. Germline V gene data show CDR1 as SGHRS and CDR2 as YFSETQ. The CDR3 sequence is 15 residues long. CDR3 residues: CASSGGTLPGGELFF. The CDR3 coding sequence is TGCGCCAGCAGCGGGGGGACTCTCCCCGGCGGGGAGCTGTTTTTT.

The chain links TRBV15 to TRBJ1-1, with a weak D call TRBD1 (5 bases). The V end was cut by 0 bases, the J end by 1 base, with 12 bases between. CDR3 size: 16 residues. Germline CDR1 reads LNHNV; CDR2 reads YYDKDF (reference sequence). The CDR3, as DNA: TGTGCCACCAGCAGAGATTGGGGGGGTACGAACACTGAAGCTTTCTTT. It encodes CATSRDWGGTNTEAFF.

The V and J genes are TRBV5-4 and TRBJ1-6, with D possibly matching TRBD1 (6 bases). Germline V gene data show CDR1 as SGHNT and CDR2 as YYREEE (reference sequence). V shed 3 bases and J shed 6 bases, with 13 bases lying between them. This CDR3 has 15 residues. The CDR3 bases are TGTGCCAGCAGCTGGGAAACAGGGTCTAATTCACCCCTCCACTTT. Protein: CASSWETGSNSPLHF.

The V call is TRBV29-1, the J call TRBJ1-2; the match to TRBD1 covers 9 bases. This CDR3 has 12 amino acids. The V gene's germline CDR1 is SQVTM and CDR2 ANQGSEA. Germline trimming cut 4 bases from V and 6 bases from J; bases unmatched to any gene: 3. CDR3 protein: CSVVGQGNGYTF. CDR3 nucleotides: TGCAGCGTTGTCGGACAGGGGAATGGCTACACCTTC.

CDR3 DNA sequence: TGTGCCAGCAGCGGAGGGACCGGAGTTCCCGGGGAGCTGTTTTTT. This codes for CASSGGTGVPGELFF. The genes are TRBV3-1 (or the pseudogene TRBV3-2) and TRBJ2-2; the D gene is possibly TRBD2 (6 bases). Germline V gene sequence: CDR1 LGHDT, CDR2 YNNKEL (reference sequence). This CDR3 has 15 amino acids. Between the trimmed V and J ends, which lost 5 bases and 6 bases, there was a span of 16 bases.

V and J are TRBV15 and TRBJ2-1, with 11 bases matching TRBD2. CDR3 length equals 14 residues. Germline values: CDR1 LNHNV, CDR2 YYDKDF (reference sequence). The junction had 6 bases not matched to a gene; V was cut back by 4 bases and J by 10 bases. The chain's CDR3 is CATSISGGAGEQFF. The CDR3, as DNA: TGTGCCACCAGCATTAGCGGGGGGGCCGGAGAGCAGTTCTTC.

This chain connects TRBV4-2 to TRBJ1-2, with TRBD1 as a possible D gene (5 bases). V was cut by 4 bases and J by 6 bases, with 15 bases left in between. The CDR3 is made up of 14 amino acids. CDR1 and CDR2 (germline): LGHNA, YNFKEQ. The chain's CDR3 is CASSREAGNHGYTF. CDR3 DNA: TGTGCCAGCAGCCGAGAGGCAGGGAACCATGGCTACACCTTC.

The chain uses TRBV5-4 and TRBJ1-1; tentatively, D is TRBD1 (5 bases). This CDR3 is built from 15 residues. Looked up from germline, CDR1 is SGHNT and CDR2 is YYREEE (reference sequence). With 1 base removed from V and 1 base from J, the gap between germline ends came to 11 bases. Here the CDR3 reads CASSLRGTGNTEAFF. As DNA, the CDR3 is TGTGCCAGCAGCTTGCGGGGAACAGGGAACACTGAAGCTTTCTTT.

The chain links TRBV6-1 to TRBJ1-4; D gene uncertain. The CDR3 extends over 14 amino acids. Germline values: CDR1 MNHNS, CDR2 SASEGT. Trimming removed 2 bases at V and 10 bases at J, with 14 bases between. The CDR3: CASSERYTGVKLFF. Here the CDR3 DNA reads TGTGCCAGCAGTGAAAGGTATACGGGAGTAAAACTGTTTTTT.

This clone was detected a few times. The rearrangement uses TRBV18 and TRBJ2-2; 11 nucleotides match TRBD1. Germline loops: CDR1 KGHSH, CDR2 LQKENI. CDR3 size: 15 residues. Losses at the gene ends were 3 bases for V and 3 bases for J; bases not matched to a gene: 0. The CDR3 coding sequence is TGTGCCAGCTCACCGGGACAGGGGGACACCGGGGAGCTGTTTTTT. Amino acids: CASSPGQGDTGELFF.

This clone was seen a handful of times. The CDR3 bases are TGTGCCTGGGATCCTGGGACGGGTAACACTGAAGCTTTCTTT. It encodes CAWDPGTGNTEAFF. This chain connects TRBV30 to TRBJ1-1, with TRBD1 as a possible D gene (5 bases). The length of the CDR3 is 14 residues. Germline CDR1 is GTSNPN and CDR2 is SVGIG (reference sequence). V was clipped by 5 bases and J by 2 bases, with 15 bases between them.

The chain employs TRBV18 and TRBJ2-6; 7 bases agree with TRBD1. Trimming removed 0 bases from V and 4 bases from J; junction bases left unmatched: 9. The CDR3 length is 18 residues. Germline CDR1 reads KGHSH; CDR2 reads LQKENI. The CDR3 DNA reads TGTGCCAGCTCACCACCGAGGACAGGCCCCTTCGGGGCCAACGTCCTGACTTTC. It encodes CASSPPRTGPFGANVLTF.

The V and J genes are TRBV9 and TRBJ2-2; no definite D call. Germline V gene sequence: CDR1 SGDLS, CDR2 YYNGEE. V gave up 4 bases and J gave up 1 base, with 11 bases separating them. This CDR3 is built from 15 residues. CDR3 nucleotides: TGTGCCAGCAGCATCGGGTCCCTGAACACCGGGGAGCTGTTTTTT. As protein: CASSIGSLNTGELFF.

This chain connects TRBV2 to TRBJ2-2; D unclear. Trimming shortened V by 6 bases and J by 8 bases, and 4 bases separated the two germline ends. The CDR3 loop spans 10 amino acids. Germline CDR1 and CDR2: SNHLY and FYNNEI. The CDR3 DNA reads TGTGCCAGCAGCTCAGGGGAGCTGTTTTTT. Protein: CASSSGELFF.

The V gene is TRBV7-8, the J gene TRBJ2-3, with 10 bases matching TRBD2. This CDR3 comprises 15 residues. V dropped 5 bases and J dropped 5; count of bases not matched to a gene: 7. The germline gives CDR1 SGHVS, CDR2 FQNEAQ. CDR3 residues: CASSRTSGDIDTQYF. The CDR3 coding sequence is TGTGCCAGCAGCCGAACTAGCGGGGATATAGATACGCAGTATTTT.

The chain employs TRBV7-3 and TRBJ2-2; D possibly corresponds to TRBD2 (6 bases). The germline V gene has CDR1 SGHTA and CDR2 FQGTGA. The CDR3 has 15 residues. Trimming took off 5 bases at V and 10 bases at J, with 20 bases between the two ends. CDR3 in amino acids: CASSPRTGELEELFF. In nucleotides, the CDR3 is TGTGCCAGCAGCCCCCGGACGGGGGAATTGGAGGAGCTGTTTTTT.

The rearrangement joins TRBV7-3 to TRBJ1-1; D perhaps matches TRBD1 (6 bases). The CDR3 is 15 residues long. The V end was cut by 5 bases, the J end by 1 base, with 14 bases between. Germline V gene data show CDR1 as SGHTA and CDR2 as FQGTGA. The CDR3 coding sequence is TGTGCCAGCAGCCCACTCCCGGGACAGAACACTGAAGCTTTCTTT. It translates to CASSPLPGQNTEAFF.

The rearrangement uses TRBV20-1 and TRBJ1-2; D is uncertain. In germline, CDR1 is DFQATT, CDR2 SNEGSKA (reference sequence). V lost 3 bases, J lost 5 bases, and 13 bases lay in between. The CDR3 contains 13 residues. This CDR3 reads CSASGPTGYGYTF. As DNA, the CDR3 is TGCAGTGCTAGTGGCCCGACGGGATATGGCTACACCTTC.

This sequence joins TRBV18 and TRBJ1-1; the match to TRBD1 covers 9 bases. This CDR3 is built from 14 residues. CDR1 KGHSH and CDR2 LQKENI come from the germline V gene. Losses at the gene ends were 4 bases for V and 4 bases for J; bases not matched to a gene: 4. CDR3 region: CASSRTGALTEAFF. The CDR3 coding sequence is TGTGCCAGCTCACGGACAGGGGCCCTCACTGAAGCTTTCTTT. Full variable domain (outside the CDR3, taken from reference TRBV18 and TRBJ1-1): NAGVMQNPRHLVRRRGQEARLRCSPMKGHSHVYWYRQLPEEGLKFMVYLQKENIIDESGMPKERFSAEFPKEGPSILRIQQVVRGDSAAYFCASSRTGALTEAFFGQGTRLTVV.